This T cell receptor beta chain was identified during a study of OX40 agonist ivuxolimab in advanced cancers. Profiling relied on immunoSEQ multiplex PCR, and the TCRdb table lists in-frame clones only, not all of them. The sample holds 69,000 or so clones, about 83% seen once. Germline V gives CDR1 ENHRY, CDR2 SYGVKD. V was pared by 3 bases and J by 8 bases, with 19 bases between. The CDR3 runs 15 residues. The V gene is TRBV10-3, the J gene TRBJ1-1, with D perhaps TRBD1 (5 bases). The sequence was obtained from an adult with an advanced solid tumor such as melanoma, head and neck, liver or kidney cancer. Material: CD4+ or CD8+ T cells sorted from blood, obtained in a trial of the OX40 agonist ivuxolimab. Here the CDR3 DNA reads TGTGCCATCAGTGACCTATCCGGGACCGTGGGGGAAGCTTTCTTT. Translating gives CAISDLSGTVGEAFF.